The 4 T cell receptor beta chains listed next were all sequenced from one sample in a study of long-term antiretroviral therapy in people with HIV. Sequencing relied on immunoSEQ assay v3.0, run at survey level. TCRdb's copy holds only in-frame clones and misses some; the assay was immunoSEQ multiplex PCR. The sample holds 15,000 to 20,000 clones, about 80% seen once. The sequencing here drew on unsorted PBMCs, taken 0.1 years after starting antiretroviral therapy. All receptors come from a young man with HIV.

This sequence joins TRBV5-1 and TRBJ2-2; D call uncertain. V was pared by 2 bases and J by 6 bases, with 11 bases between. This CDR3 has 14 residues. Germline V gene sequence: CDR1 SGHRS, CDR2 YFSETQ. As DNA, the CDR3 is TGCGCCAGCAGCTTCCTGAGTGGGGCCGGGGAGCTGTTTTTT. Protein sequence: CASSFLSGAGELFF.

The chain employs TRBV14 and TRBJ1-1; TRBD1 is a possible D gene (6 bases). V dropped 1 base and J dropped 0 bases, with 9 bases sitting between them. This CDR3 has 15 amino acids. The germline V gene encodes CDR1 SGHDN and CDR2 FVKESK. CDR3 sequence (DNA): TGTGCCAGCAGCCAAGCAGGGGCCTTGAACACTGAAGCTTTCTTT. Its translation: CASSQAGALNTEAFF.

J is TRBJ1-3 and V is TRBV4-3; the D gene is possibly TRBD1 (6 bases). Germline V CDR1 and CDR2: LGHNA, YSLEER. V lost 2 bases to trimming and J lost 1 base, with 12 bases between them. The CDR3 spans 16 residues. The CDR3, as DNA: TGCGCCAGCAGCCAAATAGTAAGGGGGTCTGGAAACACCATATATTTT. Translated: CASSQIVRGSGNTIYF.

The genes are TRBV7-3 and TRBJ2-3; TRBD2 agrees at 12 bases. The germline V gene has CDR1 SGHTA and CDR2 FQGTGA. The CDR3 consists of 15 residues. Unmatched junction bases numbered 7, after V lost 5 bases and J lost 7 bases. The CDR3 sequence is CASSPLAGGSNTQYF. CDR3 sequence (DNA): TGTGCCAGCAGCCCCCTAGCGGGGGGGAGCAATACGCAGTATTTT.